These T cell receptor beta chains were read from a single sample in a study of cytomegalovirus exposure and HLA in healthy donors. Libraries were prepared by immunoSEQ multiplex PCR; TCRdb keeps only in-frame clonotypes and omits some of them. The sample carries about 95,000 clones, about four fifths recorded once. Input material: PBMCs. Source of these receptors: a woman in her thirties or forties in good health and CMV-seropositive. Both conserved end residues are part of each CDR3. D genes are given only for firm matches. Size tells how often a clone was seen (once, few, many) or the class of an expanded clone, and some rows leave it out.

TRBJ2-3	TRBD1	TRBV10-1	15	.	TGCGCCAGCAGTGAGACCAGACAGGGCGTAGATACGCAGTATTTT	CASSETRQGVDTQYF
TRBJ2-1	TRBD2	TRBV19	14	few	TGTGCCAGTAGTTCTGGGACTAGCTTGAATGAGCAGTTCTTC	CASSSGTSLNEQFF
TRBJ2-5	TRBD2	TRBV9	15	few	TGTGCCAGCAGCGCGGGACTAGCGGGACTGGAGACCCAGTACTTC	CASSAGLAGLETQYF
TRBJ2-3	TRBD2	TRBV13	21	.	TGTGCCAGCAGCCGACAAACCGTAAACCCGACTAGCGGGATAAACCCTTATACGCAGTATTTT	CASSRQTVNPTSGINPYTQYF
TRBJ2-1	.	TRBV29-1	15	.	TGCAGCGTTGAGGGGGGAGGCATCTCCTACAATGAGCAGTTCTTC	CSVEGGGISYNEQFF
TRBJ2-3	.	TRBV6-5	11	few	TGTGCCAGCAAGCGCACAGATACGCAGTATTTT	CASKRTDTQYF
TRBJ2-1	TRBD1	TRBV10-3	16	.	TGTGCCATCAGTGACTCGACAGGGAGCTCCTACAATGAGCAGTTCTTC	CAISDSTGSSYNEQFF
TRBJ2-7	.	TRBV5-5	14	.	TGTGCCAGCAGCTTGCTCTCCCTAAGCTCCGAGCAGTACTTC	CASSLLSLSSEQYF
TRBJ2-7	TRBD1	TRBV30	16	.	TGTGCCTGGAGTGTAGGGGGGACAGGGGGCGCTGGCGAGCAGTACTTC	CAWSVGGTGGAGEQYF
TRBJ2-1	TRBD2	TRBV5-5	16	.	TGTGCCAGCAGCTTGGCCCCTAGCGGGCTACACAATGAGCAGTTCTTC	CASSLAPSGLHNEQFF
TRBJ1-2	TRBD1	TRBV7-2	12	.	TGTGCCAGCAGCATGACAGGGCGAGGCTACACCTTC	CASSMTGRGYTF
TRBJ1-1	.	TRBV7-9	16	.	TGTGCCAGCAGCTTTTCCTTGATGACAGTGAACACTGAAGCTTTCTTT	CASSFSLMTVNTEAFF
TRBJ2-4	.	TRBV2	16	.	TGTGCCAGCAGTGATGAAACGGGTGGAGTACTAAACATTCAGTACTTC	CASSDETGGVLNIQYF
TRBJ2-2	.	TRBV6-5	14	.	TGTGCCAGCAGTTACTCCAGCGGAGCCGGGAAACTGTTTTTT	CASSYSSGAGKLFF
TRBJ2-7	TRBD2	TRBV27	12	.	TGTGCCAGCAGAGCGGGGATCTACGAGCAGTACTTC	CASRAGIYEQYF
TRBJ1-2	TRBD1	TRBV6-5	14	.	TGTGCCAGCAGTTCCAGGGGGGAGTACTATGGCTACACCTTC	CASSSRGEYYGYTF
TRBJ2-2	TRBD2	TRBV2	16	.	TGTGCCAGCAGGGGTGGACTAGCGGAGTTGATGGGGGAGCTGTTTTTT	CASRGGLAELMGELFF
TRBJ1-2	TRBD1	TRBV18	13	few	TGTGCCAGCTCACCGGACAGGGCAAGGGGCTACACCTTC	CASSPDRARGYTF
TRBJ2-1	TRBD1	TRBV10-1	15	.	TGCGCCAGCAGTGGGGGACAGGAGAGCTACAATGAGCAGTTCTTC	CASSGGQESYNEQFF
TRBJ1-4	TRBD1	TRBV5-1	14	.	TGCGCCAGCAGCCTTAGGACAGGGGAGGAAAAACTGTTTTTT	CASSLRTGEEKLFF
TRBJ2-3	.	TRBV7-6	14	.	TGTGCCAGCAGCTTAGGGGCTAGCACAGATACGCAGTATTTT	CASSLGASTDTQYF
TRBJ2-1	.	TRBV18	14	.	TGTGCCAGCTCACCAAGCCAAATCGCCGATGAGCAGTTCTTC	CASSPSQIADEQFF
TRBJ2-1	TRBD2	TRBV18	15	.	TGTGCCAGTTCACTGGGGACTAGCAGATACAATGAGCAGTTCTTC	CASSLGTSRYNEQFF
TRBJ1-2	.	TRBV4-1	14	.	TGCGCCAGCAGCCAACGTGGCGTTATCGGGGGCTACACCTTC	CASSQRGVIGGYTF
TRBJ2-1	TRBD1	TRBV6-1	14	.	TGTGCCAGTCGACAGGGGGCTCAATACAATGAGCAGTTCTTC	CASRQGAQYNEQFF
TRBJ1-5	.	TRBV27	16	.	TGTGCCAGCAGTCCTAGTTTCCAGGGCAGCAATCAGCCCCAGCATTTT	CASSPSFQGSNQPQHF
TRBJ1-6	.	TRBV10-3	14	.	TGTGCCATCGGGAAACAGGGACCTGGGTCACCCCTCCACTTT	CAIGKQGPGSPLHF
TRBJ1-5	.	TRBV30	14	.	TGTGCCTGGAGTGTGGGGGGAGATAGCCAGCCCCAGCATTTT	CAWSVGGDSQPQHF
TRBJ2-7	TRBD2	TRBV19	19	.	TGTGCCAGTAGTATAGCGGCGGGACTAGCGGGAGTATACTCCTACGAGCAGTACTTC	CASSIAAGLAGVYSYEQYF
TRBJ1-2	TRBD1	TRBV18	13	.	TGTGCCAGCTCACCACACAGGGGCGATGGCTACACCTTC	CASSPHRGDGYTF
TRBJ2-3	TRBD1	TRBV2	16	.	TGTGCCAGCAGTGATGGGCAGGGGGTCGGTACAGATACGCAGTATTTT	CASSDGQGVGTDTQYF
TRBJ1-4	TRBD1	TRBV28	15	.	TGTGCCAGCAGTCGGTTGACAGGGGTTAATGAAAAACTGTTTTTT	CASSRLTGVNEKLFF
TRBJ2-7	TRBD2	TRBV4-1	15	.	TGCGCCAGCAGCCAAGGACTAGCGGGAGCCTACGAGCAGTACTTC	CASSQGLAGAYEQYF
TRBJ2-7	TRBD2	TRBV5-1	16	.	TGCGCCAGCAGCTTGTCCTTTCGTCGGGAGGGCTACGAGCAGTACTTC	CASSLSFRREGYEQYF
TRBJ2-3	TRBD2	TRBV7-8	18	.	TGTGCCAGCAGCTTAAGGACTAGCGGGAGCGGGCCCACAGATACGCAGTATTTT	CASSLRTSGSGPTDTQYF
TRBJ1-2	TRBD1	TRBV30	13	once	TGTGCCTGGAATCAACAGGGGTTCTATGGCTACACCTTC	CAWNQQGFYGYTF
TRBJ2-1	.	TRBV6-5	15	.	TGTGCCAGCAGTCCCCGGGAGTTTTCCTACAATGAGCAGTTCTTC	CASSPREFSYNEQFF
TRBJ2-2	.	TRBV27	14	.	TGTGCCAGCAGTAAGGACAGACCCATCGGGGAGCTGTTTTTT	CASSKDRPIGELFF
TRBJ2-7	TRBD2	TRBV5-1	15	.	TGCGCCAGCAGGTCAACCACTAGCGGCCCCTACGAGCAGTACTTC	CASRSTTSGPYEQYF
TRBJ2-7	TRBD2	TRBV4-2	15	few	TGTGCCAGCAGCCAAGATCCTGGGGGAGGGAAGCGGCAGTACTTC	CASSQDPGGGKRQYF
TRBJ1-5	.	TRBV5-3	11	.	TGTGCCTCCTCTCGGTGTCAGCCCCAGCATTTT	CASSRCQPQHF
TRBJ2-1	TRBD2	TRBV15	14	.	TGTGCCACCAGCCGGGGAAAGCGGGAGATAGAGCAGTTCTTC	CATSRGKREIEQFF
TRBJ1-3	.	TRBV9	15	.	TGTGCCAGCAGCGTAGGGACCGGGACTGGAAACACCATATATTTT	CASSVGTGTGNTIYF
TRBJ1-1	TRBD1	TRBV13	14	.	TGTGCCAGCAGCTCCGGGACAGGGATCACTGAAGCTTTCTTT	CASSSGTGITEAFF
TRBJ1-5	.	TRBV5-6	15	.	TGTGCCAGCAGCTTGGGAGGTTATAGCAATCAGCCCCAGCATTTT	CASSLGGYSNQPQHF
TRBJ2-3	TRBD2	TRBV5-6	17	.	TGTGCCAGCAGCCCCTGGACCCTAGCGGGAGGTCGAAATACGCAGTATTTT	CASSPWTLAGGRNTQYF
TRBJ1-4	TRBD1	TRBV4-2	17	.	TGTGCCAGCACCCGTAAGGGGGGCACAGGGGGGGCAGAAAAACTGTTTTTT	CASTRKGGTGGAEKLFF